These 7 T cell receptor beta chains came from one sample sequenced in a study of cytomegalovirus exposure and HLA in healthy donors (dated 2017 in TCRdb). The protocol used for the library was the immunoSEQ multiplex PCR assay. The multiplex PCR relied on a mix of 60 forward primers for TCR Vbeta segments and 13 reverse primers for TCR Jbeta segments. TCRdb holds this immuneACCESS table with in-frame rearrangements only. Some clones are missing; in checked studies, unresolved V genes explain under half, and the rest has no known cause. For this sample the table gives about 170,000 clones, of which around 62% were detected only once. Of the sample, 2.5% to 3% is held by the ten largest clones. The sample comprised PBMCs. The receptors shown here come from a man aged 35 to 55 in good health and CMV-seronegative.

This clone was seen a single time. The chain recombines TRBV2 with TRBJ2-2, with TRBD1 matching 7 bases. CDR1 and CDR2 from the germline V gene are SNHLY and FYNNEI. V lost 4 bases, J lost 5 bases, and 7 bases stayed unmatched. The CDR3 has 15 residues. The CDR3 bases are TGTGCCAGCAGTGCGACAGGGATGGGGACCGGGGAGCTGTTTTTT. Amino acid sequence: CASSATGMGTGELFF.

This sequence joins TRBV2 and TRBJ2-3; no definite D call. The CDR3 extends over 12 amino acids. The V gene's germline CDR1 is SNHLY and CDR2 FYNNEI. Trimming shortened V by 3 bases and J by 5 bases, and 6 bases separated the two germline ends. This CDR3 is CASSDWRDTQYF. CDR3 in DNA: TGTGCCAGCAGTGACTGGAGAGATACGCAGTATTTT.

This clone turned up a few times. The chain couples TRBV9 to TRBJ2-3; a weak D match, TRBD2 (6 bases). The germline V gene encodes CDR1 SGDLS and CDR2 YYNGEE. The CDR3 totals 15 residues. V lost 0 bases and J 4 bases, leaving 12 bases between the germline ends. The CDR3 region has the DNA TGTGCCAGCAGCGTAGACGGGAGAGGGGCAGATACGCAGTATTTT. Translation gives CASSVDGRGADTQYF.

J is TRBJ2-5 and V is TRBV30, with 11 positions matching TRBD2. Trimming took 2 bases from V and 5 from J; bases not matched to a gene: 4. The CDR3 runs 14 residues. Looked up from germline, CDR1 is GTSNPN and CDR2 is SVGIG (reference sequence). This CDR3 reads CAWSSLAGGETQYF. The CDR3 nucleotides are TGTGCCTGGAGTAGTTTAGCGGGGGGGGAGACCCAGTACTTC.

This clone was seen more than once but under ten times. CDR3 coding DNA: TGCAGCGTTTTTAGTGGACTAGCGGGGTACGAGCAGTACTTC. Its translation is CSVFSGLAGYEQYF. V usage is TRBV29-1 and J usage is TRBJ2-7; 12 positions match TRBD2. CDR1 is SQVTM, CDR2 ANQGSEA, per germline. This CDR3 contains 14 residues. Trimming removed 5 bases from V and 4 bases from J; junction bases left unmatched: 6.

This clone came up a few times. The V gene is TRBV2, the J gene TRBJ2-7; 7 nucleotides agree with TRBD1. V trimming: 5 bases; J trimming: 6 bases; junction bases outside the gene matches: 13. The CDR3 has 15 amino acids. Per germline, CDR1 SNHLY and CDR2 FYNNEI. The CDR3 coding sequence is TGTGCCAGCAGTCTTACTACAGGGGTGTCCGGCGAGCAGTACTTC. Translated, it gives CASSLTTGVSGEQYF.

The chain uses TRBV7-8 and TRBJ2-3; no firm D call. The CDR3 covers 16 residues. The V end lost 0 bases, the J end lost 0 bases, and 10 bases lay between the germline ends. The germline V gene encodes CDR1 SGHVS and CDR2 FQNEAQ. CDR3 coding DNA: TGTGCCAGCAGCTTAGCGATCCAGTCTAGCACAGATACGCAGTATTTT. This encodes CASSLAIQSSTDTQYF.